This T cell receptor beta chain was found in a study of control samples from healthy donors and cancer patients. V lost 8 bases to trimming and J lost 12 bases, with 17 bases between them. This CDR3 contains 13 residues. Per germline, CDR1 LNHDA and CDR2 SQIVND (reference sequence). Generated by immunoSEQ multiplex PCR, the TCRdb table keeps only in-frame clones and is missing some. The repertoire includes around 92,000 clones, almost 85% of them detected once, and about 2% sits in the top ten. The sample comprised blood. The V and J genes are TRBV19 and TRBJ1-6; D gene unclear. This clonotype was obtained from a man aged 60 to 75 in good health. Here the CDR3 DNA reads TGTGCCAGTCAACCGGGTCGCGGAGGACCCCTCCACTTT. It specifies CASQPGRGGPLHF.